The text below deals with one TCR beta chain. This sample is part of a study of control samples from healthy donors and cancer patients. Profiled with immunoSEQ multiplex PCR; TCRdb holds only in-frame clones, not every one. Here the sample spans over 85,000 clones, about 90% being singletons. CDR1 is MNHEY and CDR2 is SMNVEV in the germline V gene (reference sequence). The CDR3 sequence is 11 residues long. V lost 6 bases to trimming and J lost 1 base, with 3 bases between them. The chain carries TRBV27 and TRBJ1-2; D gene ambiguous. The sequencing input was blood. The clonotype originates from a woman under 30 in good health. The CDR3 region has the DNA TGTGCCAGCAGGAGTAACTATGGCTACACCTTC. Protein sequence: CASRSNYGYTF.